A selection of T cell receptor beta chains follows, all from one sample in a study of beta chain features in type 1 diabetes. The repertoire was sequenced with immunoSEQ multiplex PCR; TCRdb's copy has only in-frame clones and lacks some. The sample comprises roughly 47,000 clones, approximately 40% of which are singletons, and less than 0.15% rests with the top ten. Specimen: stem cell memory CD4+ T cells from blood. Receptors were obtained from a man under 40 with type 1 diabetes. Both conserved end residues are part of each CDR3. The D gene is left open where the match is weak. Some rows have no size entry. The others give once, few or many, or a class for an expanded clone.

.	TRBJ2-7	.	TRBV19	CASSNSGFTYEQYF	TGTGCCAGTAGTAATTCCGGTTTTACCTACGAGCAGTACTTC
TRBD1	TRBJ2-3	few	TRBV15	CATTSGVQGAQDTQYF	TGTGCCACCACCTCTGGGGTACAGGGGGCTCAAGATACGCAGTATTTT
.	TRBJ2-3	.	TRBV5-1	CASSLGQSTDTQYF	TGCGCCAGCAGCTTGGGACAGAGCACAGATACGCAGTATTTT
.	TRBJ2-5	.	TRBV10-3	CAISESVSQGQETQYF	TGTGCCATCAGTGAGTCGGTTTCCCAGGGCCAAGAGACCCAGTACTTC
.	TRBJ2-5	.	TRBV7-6	CASSGTGTRETQYF	TGTGCCAGTAGCGGGACAGGGACTCGGGAGACCCAGTACTTC
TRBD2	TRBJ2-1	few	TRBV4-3	CASSQEFIGRDLYNEQFF	TGCGCCAGCAGCCAAGAATTCATTGGGAGGGACCTCTACAATGAGCAGTTCTTC
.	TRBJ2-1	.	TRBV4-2	CASSQDGVARNEQFF	TGTGCCAGCAGCCAAGATGGAGTAGCGAGGAATGAGCAGTTCTTC
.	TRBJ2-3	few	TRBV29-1	CSVEYLLDSYTDTQYF	TGCAGCGTTGAATACCTCTTGGACAGTTACACAGATACGCAGTATTTT
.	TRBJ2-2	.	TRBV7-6	CASSFFLNTGELFF	TGTGCCAGCAGCTTTTTCCTGAACACCGGGGAGCTGTTTTTT
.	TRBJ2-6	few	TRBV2	CASRFAPSGANVLTF	TGTGCCAGCAGGTTCGCGCCGTCTGGGGCCAACGTCCTGACTTTC
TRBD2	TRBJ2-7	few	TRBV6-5	CASSYTTSGSYEQYF	TGTGCCAGCAGTTACACGACTAGCGGGAGCTACGAGCAGTACTTC
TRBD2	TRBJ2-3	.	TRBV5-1	CASSLVGLAGSTDTQYF	TGCGCCAGCAGCTTGGTCGGACTAGCGGGAAGCACAGATACGCAGTATTTT
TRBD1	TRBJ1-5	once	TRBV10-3	CAISVGTGFQPQHF	TGTGCCATCAGTGTGGGGACAGGGTTTCAGCCCCAGCATTTT
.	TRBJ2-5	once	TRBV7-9	CASSFGDRRQRGTQYF	TGTGCCAGCAGCTTTGGTGACAGGCGTCAACGAGGAACCCAGTACTTC
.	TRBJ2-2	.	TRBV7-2	CASSLRGELFF	TGTGCCAGCAGCTTGCGGGGGGAGCTGTTTTTT
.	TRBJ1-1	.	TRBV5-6	CASSPGRRYTEAFF	TGTGCCAGCAGCCCTGGCAGGCGTTACACTGAAGCTTTCTTT
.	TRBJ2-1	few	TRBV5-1	CASSAGGAGGLEQFF	TGCGCCAGCAGCGCCGGGGGAGCAGGAGGGCTTGAGCAGTTCTTC
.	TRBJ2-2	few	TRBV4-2	CASSLRAQRANTGELFF	TGTGCCAGCAGCCTCCGAGCCCAGCGGGCGAACACCGGGGAGCTGTTTTTT
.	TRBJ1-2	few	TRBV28	CASSLTEAGGYTF	TGTGCCAGCAGTTTAACAGAAGCGGGAGGCTACACCTTC
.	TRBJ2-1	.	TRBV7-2	CASSPQIAPRGEQFF	TGTGCCAGCAGCCCCCAGATAGCGCCGCGGGGTGAGCAGTTCTTC
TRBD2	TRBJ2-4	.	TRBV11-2	CASSLELAVTKNIQYF	TGTGCCAGCAGCTTGGAACTAGCGGTGACCAAAAACATTCAGTACTTC
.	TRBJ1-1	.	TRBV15	CATSTRADTEAFF	TGTGCCACCAGCACGCGGGCGGACACTGAAGCTTTCTTT
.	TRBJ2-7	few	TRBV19	CASRETGFSYEQYF	TGTGCCAGTAGAGAGACAGGCTTCTCCTACGAGCAGTACTTC
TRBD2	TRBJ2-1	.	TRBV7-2	CASSQRLAAGNEQFF	TGTGCCAGCAGCCAGCGACTAGCGGCGGGGAATGAGCAGTTCTTC
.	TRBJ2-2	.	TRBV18	CASSPWGGPNTGELFF	TGTGCCAGCTCCCCCTGGGGCGGACCGAACACCGGGGAGCTGTTTTTT
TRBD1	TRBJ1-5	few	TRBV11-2	CASSSGTGNQPQHF	TGTGCCAGCAGCTCCGGGACAGGGAATCAGCCCCAGCATTTT
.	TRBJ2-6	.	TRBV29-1	CSVSAGSGANVLTF	TGCAGCGTCTCCGCGGGGTCTGGGGCCAACGTCCTGACTTTC
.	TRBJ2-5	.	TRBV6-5	CATRSADETQYF	TGTGCCACCCGTTCGGCGGATGAGACCCAGTACTTC
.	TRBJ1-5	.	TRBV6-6	CASSQHLPSNQPQHF	TGTGCCAGCAGTCAACACCTCCCTAGCAATCAGCCCCAGCATTTT
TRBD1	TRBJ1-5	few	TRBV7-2	CASSQGGNQPQHF	TGTGCCAGCAGCCAGGGGGGTAATCAGCCCCAGCATTTT
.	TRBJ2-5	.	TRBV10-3	CAIRDDARATQYF	TGTGCCATCAGGGATGACGCCAGGGCGACCCAGTACTTC
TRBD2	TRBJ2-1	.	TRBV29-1	CSGGLAGAEQFF	TGCAGCGGGGGACTAGCGGGAGCTGAGCAGTTCTTC
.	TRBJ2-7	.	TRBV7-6	CASSLGPSYEQYF	TGTGCCAGCAGCTTAGGGCCCTCCTACGAGCAGTACTTC
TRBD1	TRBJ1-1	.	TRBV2	CASSTGALNVFF	TGTGCCAGCAGTACAGGGGCCTTGAACGTTTTCTTT
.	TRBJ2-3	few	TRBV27	CASSFFQGATDTQYF	TGTGCCAGCAGTTTTTTTCAGGGCGCGACAGATACGCAGTATTTT
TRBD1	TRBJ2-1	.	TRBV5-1	CASSSGQGLLRNEQFF	TGCGCCAGCAGCTCCGGACAGGGGTTGTTAAGAAATGAGCAGTTCTTC
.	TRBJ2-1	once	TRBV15	CATSRAGPRIYNEQFF	TGTGCCACCAGCAGAGCTGGCCCTCGCATTTACAATGAGCAGTTCTTC
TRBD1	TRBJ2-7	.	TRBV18	CASSYFGQGHHEQYF	TGTGCCAGCTCCTACTTTGGACAGGGACATCACGAGCAGTACTTC
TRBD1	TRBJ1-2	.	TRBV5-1	CASSFSTGGTNYGYTF	TGCGCCAGCAGCTTCTCCACAGGGGGCACTAACTATGGCTACACCTTC
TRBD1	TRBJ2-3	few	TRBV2	CASSIQGGTDTQYF	TGTGCCAGCAGCATACAGGGGGGCACAGATACGCAGTATTTT
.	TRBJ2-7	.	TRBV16	CASSQAGRTREQYF	TGTGCCAGCAGCCAAGCGGGACGGACTCGGGAGCAGTACTTC
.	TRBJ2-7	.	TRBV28	CASSLRPRGYEQYF	TGTGCCAGCAGTTTACGCCCCCGGGGGTACGAGCAGTACTTC
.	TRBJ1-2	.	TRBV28	CASSSHGGDYGYTF	TGTGCCAGCAGTTCCCACGGGGGAGACTATGGCTACACCTTC
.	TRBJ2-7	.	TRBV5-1	CASSLESSAAYEQYF	TGCGCCAGCAGCTTGGAATCTAGCGCCGCCTACGAGCAGTACTTC
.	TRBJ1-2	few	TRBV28	CASSLAVGYTF	TGTGCCAGCAGTTTAGCGGTTGGCTACACCTTC
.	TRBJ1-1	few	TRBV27	CASSFRQGLSEAFF	TGTGCCAGCAGTTTCCGGCAGGGGTTGTCTGAAGCTTTCTTT
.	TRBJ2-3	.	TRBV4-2	CASSQDPAQAAFTDTQYF	TGTGCCAGCAGCCAAGATCCCGCTCAAGCCGCTTTCACAGATACGCAGTATTTT
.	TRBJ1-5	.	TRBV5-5	CASSLGVGDQPQHF	TGTGCCAGCAGCTTGGGGGTGGGAGATCAGCCCCAGCATTTT
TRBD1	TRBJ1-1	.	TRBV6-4	CASSDRDREMNTEAFF	TGTGCCAGCAGTGACCGGGACAGGGAGATGAACACTGAAGCTTTCTTT
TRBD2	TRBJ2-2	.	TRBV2	CASRTSGTAGELFF	TGTGCCAGCAGAACTAGCGGGACGGCCGGGGAGCTGTTTTTT
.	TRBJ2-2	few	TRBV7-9	CASTGTGELFF	TGTGCCAGCACCGGTACCGGGGAGCTGTTTTTT
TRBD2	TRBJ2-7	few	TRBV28	CATGLAGPYEQYF	TGTGCCACCGGACTAGCGGGACCTTACGAGCAGTACTTC